The 14 T cell receptor beta chains below all came from one sample that was sequenced in a study of long-term antiretroviral therapy in people with HIV (dated by TCRdb to 2021 to 2024). The immunoSEQ hsTCRB v3.0 assay was used at survey level resolution to sequence the TRB variable region. Imported from immuneACCESS, the table was reduced by TCRdb to in-frame sequences with V and J called. These copies leave out some clones; in studies compared against another copy, an unresolved V gene accounts for under half, and the cause of the remainder is not known. This sample comprises about 33,000 clones, approximately 80% of them detected only once. Jointly, the top ten make up roughly 7.2% of the sample. The sample in question was unsorted PBMCs, obtained 2 years after starting antiretroviral therapy. The receptors stem from a woman aged 50 to 60 with HIV.

The chain is built from TRBV2 and TRBJ2-5, with 11 bases identical to TRBD1. J was trimmed by 7 bases and V by 6 bases; bases with no gene match: 4. This CDR3 comprises 13 residues. CDR1 and CDR2 from the germline V gene are SNHLY and FYNNEI. CDR3 residues: CASRRDRGMTQYF. The CDR3 region has the DNA TGTGCCAGCAGACGGGACAGGGGGATGACCCAGTACTTC. Together with reference TRBV2 and TRBJ2-5, the CDR3 gives the full variable domain: EPEVTQTPSHQVTQMGQEVILRCVPISNHLYFYWYRQILGQKVEFLVSFYNNEISEKSEIFDDQFSVERPDGSNFTLKIRSTKLEDSAMYFCASRRDRGMTQYFGPGTRLLVL.

This clone is categorized as medium-sized (0.01 to 0.1%). This sequence joins TRBV7-6 and TRBJ2-1, with a possible D match to TRBD2 (7 bases). The V gene lost 5 bases and the J gene lost 5 bases, with 13 bases spanning the gap. The CDR3 covers 14 residues. Germline V gene data show CDR1 as SGHVS and CDR2 as FNYEAQ. CDR3 sequence (DNA): TGTGCCAGCAGCCCCGGGGGGACACACAATGAGCAGTTCTTC. It translates to CASSPGGTHNEQFF.

The chain carries TRBV5-1 and TRBJ2-7; D gene unclear. Trimming stripped 7 bases from V and 0 bases from J, with 20 bases between. The CDR3 loop spans 16 amino acids. Germline values: CDR1 SGHRS, CDR2 YFSETQ. In nucleotides, the CDR3 is TGCGCCAGCCTCCCCGGCCCCGGCGCGAGCTCCTACGAGCAGTACTTC. It yields the protein CASLPGPGASSYEQYF. The complete variable domain, with remaining parts taken from reference TRBV5-1 and TRBJ2-7, reads KAGVTQTPRYLIKTRGQQVTLSCSPISGHRSVSWYQQTPGQGLQFLFEYFSETQRNKGNFPGRFSGRQFSNSRSEMNVSTLELGDSALYLCASLPGPGASSYEQYFGPGTRLTVT.

The V and J genes are TRBV5-1 and TRBJ1-4, with D perhaps matching TRBD1 (6 bases). This CDR3 comprises 20 residues. The germline V and J ends were trimmed by 3 bases and 8 bases, with 32 bases remaining between them. Germline CDR1 SGHRS, CDR2 YFSETQ. The CDR3 DNA is TGCGCCAGCAGCTCAACCACTCCGGGACACCTGAACCAAGGGCGCGAAAAACTGTTTTTT. Translated, it gives CASSSTTPGHLNQGREKLFF.

V is TRBV13 and J is TRBJ2-3; D call uncertain. Deletions cut 6 bases from V and 6 bases from J, with 16 bases between. CDR3 length: 14 amino acids. The germline CDR1 and CDR2 sequences are PRHDT and FYEKMQ (reference sequence). The CDR3 DNA is TGTGCCAGCAGGGCGATGGCGTATTGGGATACGCAGTATTTT. Translating gives CASRAMAYWDTQYF.

This chain joins TRBV5-4 and TRBJ2-2; TRBD2 agrees at 8 bases. Germline CDR1 reads SGHNT; CDR2 reads YYREEE (reference sequence). V was clipped by 4 bases and J by 8 bases; unmatched bases: 13. The CDR3 covers 16 residues. The CDR3 here is CASSLSGLAALGELFF. The CDR3 bases are TGTGCCAGCAGCCTCTCCGGACTAGCTGCCTTGGGGGAGCTGTTTTTT.

The rearrangement links TRBV5-6 to TRBJ2-3; no firm D call. The germline CDR1 and CDR2 sequences are SGHDT and YYEEEE. The CDR3 consists of 15 residues. Trimming cost V 4 bases and J 2 bases, with 14 bases left between them. CDR3 in DNA: TGTGCCAGCAGCCAAATAGGTCAGCCCACAGATACGCAGTATTTT. Its translation is CASSQIGQPTDTQYF.

The rearrangement joins TRBV4-1 to TRBJ2-7; TRBD1 matches 8 bases. V was clipped by 4 bases and J by 2 bases; unmatched bases: 7. CDR3 length: 15 amino acids. CDR1 and CDR2 from the germline V gene are MGHRA and YSYEKL. The CDR3 spells CASSRTGTGTYEQYF. DNA of the CDR3: TGCGCCAGCAGCCGCACCGGGACAGGAACCTACGAGCAGTACTTC.

J is TRBJ2-3 and V is TRBV12-5, with TRBD1 as a possible D gene (6 bases). Germline loops: CDR1 LGHNT, CDR2 FRNRAP. CDR3 length: 17 residues. Trimming shortened V by 6 bases and J by 2 bases, and 21 bases separated the two germline ends. The CDR3 nucleotides are TGTGCTAGTGGCCCCTCCACCGGGACATCTATCACAGATACGCAGTATTTT. This sequence encodes CASGPSTGTSITDTQYF.

The chain employs TRBV6-5 and TRBJ2-3; TRBD2 agrees at 9 bases. The CDR3 consists of 15 residues. In germline, CDR1 is MNHEY, CDR2 SVGAGI. V gave up 4 bases and J gave up 3 bases; unmatched junction bases: 5. The CDR3 is CASSSRGGPTDTQYF. The CDR3 DNA reads as TGTGCCAGCAGTTCGCGGGGGGGCCCGACAGATACGCAGTATTTT.

The chain recombines TRBV5-1 with TRBJ2-2; perhaps TRBD1 as D (6 bases). The ends were cut back, 2 bases at V and 7 bases at J, with 15 bases in the middle. The CDR3 runs to 15 residues. Germline CDR1 is SGHRS and CDR2 is YFSETQ. Here the CDR3 DNA reads TGCGCCAGCAGCTTTCTCGCAGGGGATGGCGGGGAGCTGTTTTTT. This codes for CASSFLAGDGGELFF.

This rearrangement joins TRBV29-1 to TRBJ1-1; D is undetermined. Germline assignment: CDR1 SQVTM and CDR2 ANQGSEA. The V end lost 0 bases, the J end lost 0 bases, and 11 bases lay between the germline ends. CDR3 length equals 15 residues. The DNA of the CDR3 is TGCAGCGTTGAAGATCCTAGGGCTATGAACACTGAAGCTTTCTTT. Its protein is CSVEDPRAMNTEAFF. Looking up the rest from reference TRBV29-1 and TRBJ1-1 gives the full variable domain: SAVISQKPSRDICQRGTSLTIQCQVDSQVTMMFWYRQQPGQSLTLIATANQGSEATYESGFVIDKFPISRPNLTFSTLTVSNMSPEDSSIYLCSVEDPRAMNTEAFFGQGTRLTVV.

The CDR3 loop is CAISVSTGDHTF. The CDR3 DNA is TGTGCCATCAGTGTGTCAACAGGGGACCACACCTTC. The V and J genes are TRBV10-3 and TRBJ1-2; 7 nucleotides align to TRBD1. The CDR3 spans 12 residues. V lost 4 bases, J lost 12 bases, and 8 bases stayed unmatched. Looked up from germline, CDR1 is ENHRY and CDR2 is SYGVKD.

V gene TRBV28 combines with J gene TRBJ1-3; D is possibly TRBD1 (5 bases). The germline V and J ends were trimmed by 5 bases and 0 bases, with 17 bases remaining between them. CDR1 and CDR2 from the germline V gene are MDHEN and SYDVKM. This CDR3 has 17 residues. The CDR3 is CASSIKGMGRSGNTIYF. CDR3 nucleotides: TGTGCCAGCAGTATAAAGGGGATGGGACGCTCTGGAAACACCATATATTTT.